Below are 23 T cell receptor beta chains sequenced from a single sample in a study of blood T cell repertoires in COVID-19. TCRdb's table, derived via immunoSEQ multiplex PCR, lists solely in-frame clones and lacks some. This table holds roughly 140,000 clones, 87% found once. Sequencing used peripheral blood. These receptors all come from a woman in her sixties with active or convalescent COVID-19.

This chain uses TRBV12-5 with TRBJ1-6, with 7 positions matching TRBD1. CDR1 LGHNT and CDR2 FRNRAP come from the germline V gene. The CDR3 spans 16 residues. The J segment lost 7 bases and the V segment lost 1 base, leaving 7 bases of the junction unmatched. The CDR3 nucleotides read TGTGCTAGTGGTTTGGGGGACGGGACAGCCAATTCACCCCTCCACTTT. This translates into CASGLGDGTANSPLHF. Based on the CDR3 plus reference TRBV12-5 and TRBJ1-6, the full variable domain is DARVTQTPRHKVTEMGQEVTMRCQPILGHNTVFWYRQTMMQGLELLAYFRNRAPLDDSGMPKDRFSAEMPDATLATLKIQPSEPRDSAVYFCASGLGDGTANSPLHFGNGTRLTVT.

V gene TRBV5-1 combines with J gene TRBJ2-5, with D perhaps matching TRBD1 (7 bases). This CDR3 comprises 14 residues. The V end lost 5 bases, the J end lost 4 bases, and 15 bases lay between the germline ends. The germline gives CDR1 SGHRS, CDR2 YFSETQ. CDR3 loop: CASSQAQGGETQYF. Here the CDR3 DNA reads TGCGCCAGCAGTCAAGCCCAGGGGGGAGAGACCCAGTACTTC. Filled out from reference TRBV5-1 and TRBJ2-5, the complete variable domain reads KAGVTQTPRYLIKTRGQQVTLSCSPISGHRSVSWYQQTPGQGLQFLFEYFSETQRNKGNFPGRFSGRQFSNSRSEMNVSTLELGDSALYLCASSQAQGGETQYFGPGTRLLVL.

The chain links TRBV2 to TRBJ2-7; 7 bases are a match to TRBD1. Germline CDR1 is SNHLY and CDR2 is FYNNEI. There are 13 residues in the CDR3. V lost 8 bases and J lost 3; bases outside the gene matches: 7. CDR3 bases: TGTGCCAGCTATCGGGACAGCTACTACGAGCAGTACTTC. Its protein is CASYRDSYYEQYF.

The chain couples TRBV18 to TRBJ2-4, with TRBD1 matching over 11 bases. The CDR3 loop spans 20 amino acids. Trimming removed 2 bases from V and 6 bases from J; junction bases left unmatched: 18. Germline CDR1 and CDR2: KGHSH and LQKENI. The CDR3 DNA follows: TGTGCCAGCTCACCAATCCCGGCGGGACAGGGGGACCCCAGCGGAAACATTCAGTACTTC. Amino acids: CASSPIPAGQGDPSGNIQYF. Looking up the rest from reference TRBV18 and TRBJ2-4 gives the full variable domain: NAGVMQNPRHLVRRRGQEARLRCSPMKGHSHVYWYRQLPEEGLKFMVYLQKENIIDESGMPKERFSAEFPKEGPSILRIQQVVRGDSAAYFCASSPIPAGQGDPSGNIQYFGAGTRLSVL.

The genes are TRBV5-1 and TRBJ2-4; D might be TRBD2 (6 bases). V lost 0 bases, J lost 7 bases, and 20 bases lay in between. CDR3 size: 17 residues. Germline CDR1 SGHRS, CDR2 YFSETQ. The CDR3 DNA reads as TGCGCCAGCAGCTTGGACTTACTAGCCCCACCGAGGAACATTCAGTACTTC. As protein: CASSLDLLAPPRNIQYF.

The chain recombines TRBV11-2 with TRBJ1-4, with TRBD1 identical over 11 bases. The CDR3 runs 15 residues. Losses at the gene ends were 1 base for V and 11 bases for J; bases not matched to a gene: 6. CDR1 and CDR2 (germline): SGHAT, FQNNGV. DNA of the CDR3: TGTGCCAGCAGCTTAGCTGGACAGGGGGCCGGGAAACTGTTTTTT. Its translation is CASSLAGQGAGKLFF.

This clone showed up just once. V is TRBV19 and J is TRBJ2-3, with D perhaps TRBD1 (6 bases). CDR3 length: 12 amino acids. The germline gives CDR1 LNHDA, CDR2 SQIVND (reference sequence). The V and J ends lost 8 bases and 11 bases respectively, with 17 bases between them. The CDR3 nucleotides read TGTGCCAGTGGACCCCGCGGACAGATGCAGTATTTT. Translating it yields CASGPRGQMQYF.

This sequence joins TRBV7-9 and TRBJ1-2; D may be TRBD1 (5 bases). CDR1 is SEHNR and CDR2 is FQNEAQ in the germline V gene (reference sequence). V dropped 4 bases and J dropped 2 bases, with 8 bases sitting between them. The CDR3 runs 13 residues. The CDR3 is CASSSQENYGYTF. The CDR3, as DNA: TGTGCCAGCAGCTCACAGGAGAACTATGGCTACACCTTC.

This clone has a single count. V is TRBV3-1 (or the pseudogene TRBV3-2) and J is TRBJ2-5, with 7 bases that match TRBD1. The CDR3 is 13 residues long. V trimming: 5 bases; J trimming: 7 bases; junction bases outside the gene matches: 7. Germline assignment: CDR1 LGHDT and CDR2 YNNKEL (reference sequence). The CDR3 loop reads CASSSRQGGTQYF. The CDR3 nucleotides read TGTGCCAGCAGCTCCCGACAGGGTGGGACCCAGTACTTC.

The gene calls are TRBV7-9 and TRBJ2-7; TRBD1 agrees at 9 bases. Germline CDR1 SEHNR, CDR2 FQNEAQ (reference sequence). Losses at the gene ends were 0 bases for V and 3 bases for J; bases not matched to a gene: 3. The CDR3 length is 15 residues. CDR3 bases: TGTGCCAGCAGCTTAGCAGGGACAGGGAACTACGAGCAGTACTTC. Translating gives CASSLAGTGNYEQYF.

CDR3 loop: CASSMGGSYEQYF. As DNA, the CDR3 is TGTGCCAGCAGTATGGGGGGTTCCTACGAGCAGTACTTC. The chain recombines TRBV5-8 with TRBJ2-7; perhaps TRBD2 as D (6 bases). The V gene's germline CDR1 is SGHTS and CDR2 YDEGEE. CDR3 length equals 13 residues. Trimming removed 5 bases at V and 1 base at J, with 10 bases between.

In nucleotides, the CDR3 is TGTGCCAGCAGCCCCGGACTAGCGAACGCAGATACGCAGTATTTT. It specifies CASSPGLANADTQYF. This sequence joins TRBV7-2 and TRBJ2-3; 9 nucleotides align to TRBD2. The CDR3 loop spans 15 amino acids. Trimming cost V 5 bases and J 4 bases; bases outside gene matches: 7. Germline V gene sequence: CDR1 SGHTA, CDR2 FQGNSA.

The chain joins TRBV7-9 to TRBJ2-7; TRBD2 agrees at 8 bases. This CDR3 spans 13 amino acids. Germline CDR1 and CDR2: SEHNR and FQNEAQ (reference sequence). The J segment lost 4 bases and the V segment lost 5 bases, leaving 4 bases of the junction unmatched. Here the CDR3 DNA reads TGTGCCAGCAGCCCCCCTAGCGGGTACGAGCAGTACTTC. Its protein is CASSPPSGYEQYF.

This clone turned up a few times. The chain joins TRBV7-2 to TRBJ2-5; possible D gene TRBD2, 6 bases. The CDR3 is made up of 15 amino acids. The V gene lost 4 bases and the J gene lost 5 bases, with 17 bases spanning the gap. Germline-derived CDR1 and CDR2 are SGHTA and FQGNSA. This CDR3 reads CASSSNQPGEETQYF. The CDR3 nucleotides are TGTGCCAGCAGCTCTAACCAACCGGGGGAGGAGACCCAGTACTTC.

The chain couples TRBV18 to TRBJ2-1; TRBD2 aligns across 9 bases. There are 16 residues in the CDR3. V trimming: 3 bases; J trimming: 4 bases; junction bases outside the gene matches: 7. CDR1 and CDR2 (germline): KGHSH, LQKENI. CDR3 bases: TGTGCCAGCTCACCTCAGACTAGCGGTAAATACAATGAGCAGTTCTTC. Protein: CASSPQTSGKYNEQFF. Full variable domain (missing parts from reference TRBV18 and TRBJ2-1): NAGVMQNPRHLVRRRGQEARLRCSPMKGHSHVYWYRQLPEEGLKFMVYLQKENIIDESGMPKERFSAEFPKEGPSILRIQQVVRGDSAAYFCASSPQTSGKYNEQFFGPGTRLTVL.

The chain links TRBV4-1 to TRBJ2-7; 9 nucleotides align to TRBD2. The CDR3 is 15 residues long. Germline V gene sequence: CDR1 MGHRA, CDR2 YSYEKL. The ends lost 1 base at V and 4 bases at J; junction bases unmatched: 5. CDR3 protein: CASSQAPSGGYEQYF. CDR3 coding DNA: TGCGCCAGCAGCCAAGCCCCGAGCGGGGGGTACGAGCAGTACTTC.

This chain links TRBV9 with TRBJ2-5; 8 positions match TRBD2. The germline V gene has CDR1 SGDLS and CDR2 YYNGEE. The CDR3 is 14 residues long. J was trimmed by 1 base and V by 3 bases; bases with no gene match: 2. Here the CDR3 reads CASSGGGIQETQYF. DNA of the CDR3: TGTGCCAGCAGCGGCGGGGGGATCCAAGAGACCCAGTACTTC. The complete variable domain, with remaining parts taken from reference TRBV9 and TRBJ2-5, reads DSGVTQTPKHLITATGQRVTLRCSPRSGDLSVYWYQQSLDQGLQFLIQYYNGEERAKGNILERFSAQQFPDLHSELNLSSLELGDSALYFCASSGGGIQETQYFGPGTRLLVL.

The V and J genes are TRBV19 and TRBJ1-6; 9 positions match TRBD1. The junction had 5 bases not matched to a gene; V was cut back by 7 bases and J by 7 bases. The length of the CDR3 is 14 residues. Germline V CDR1 and CDR2: LNHDA, SQIVND (reference sequence). The CDR3 loop is CASMGGQGNSPLHF. The CDR3 coding sequence is TGTGCCAGTATGGGGGGACAGGGCAATTCACCCCTCCACTTT.

The chain joins TRBV7-2 to TRBJ2-2; perhaps TRBD2 as D (5 bases). Germline V gene data show CDR1 as SGHTA and CDR2 as FQGNSA. V shed 1 base and J shed 3 bases, with 9 bases lying between them. There are 15 residues in the CDR3. CDR3 bases: TGTGCCAGCAGCTTAGATTCGGGGTACACCGGGGAGCTGTTTTTT. Protein product: CASSLDSGYTGELFF. The full variable domain, completed using reference TRBV7-2 and TRBJ2-2, is GAGVSQSPSNKVTEKGKDVELRCDPISGHTALYWYRQSLGQGLEFLIYFQGNSAPDKSGLPSDRFSAERTGGSVSTLTIQRTQQEDSAVYLCASSLDSGYTGELFFGEGSRLTVL.

The rearrangement joins TRBV5-1 to TRBJ2-7; D is unresolved. The CDR3 is 14 residues long. V lost 4 bases to trimming and J lost 0 bases, with 11 bases between them. Germline values: CDR1 SGHRS, CDR2 YFSETQ. CDR3 nucleotide sequence: TGCGCCAGCAGCCCCCTGGGCAGCTCCTACGAGCAGTACTTC. Protein: CASSPLGSSYEQYF.

This chain connects TRBV2 to TRBJ2-7; TRBD1 might be the D (6 bases). The V end was cut by 7 bases, the J end by 9 bases, with 25 bases between. In germline, CDR1 is SNHLY, CDR2 FYNNEI. The CDR3 runs 15 residues. CDR3 DNA: TGTGCCAGCATAGGGGGTCCCAGAACAAGGCCGGGGCAGTACTTC. Its protein is CASIGGPRTRPGQYF.

The chain has TRBV19 and TRBJ2-2; 7 bases map to TRBD1. CDR1 is LNHDA and CDR2 is SQIVND in the germline V gene (reference sequence). The CDR3 totals 14 residues. V trimming: 9 bases; J trimming: 5 bases; junction bases outside the gene matches: 9. CDR3 residues: CASCPQGVTGELFF. The CDR3 DNA reads TGTGCCAGCTGCCCCCAGGGGGTAACCGGGGAGCTGTTTTTT.

The V call is TRBV5-1, the J call TRBJ2-1; D possibly corresponds to TRBD1 (6 bases). V was trimmed by 0 bases and J by 8 bases, leaving 12 bases between them. The CDR3 runs to 14 residues. The germline V gene encodes CDR1 SGHRS and CDR2 YFSETQ. The CDR3 protein is CASSLAGQYDEQFF. DNA for the CDR3: TGCGCCAGCAGCTTGGCCGGACAGTACGATGAGCAGTTCTTC.